The next 19 T cell receptor beta chains were all read from a single sample in a study of blood T cell repertoires in COVID-19. The protocol was immunoSEQ multiplex PCR, while the TCRdb copy is restricted to in-frame clones and leaves out a portion. The sample includes hundreds of thousands of clones, about 83% seen only once; the top ten take around 7.2%. The sequencing input was peripheral blood. Source of these receptors: a woman in her forties or fifties with acute or convalescent COVID-19.

The gene calls are TRBV4-3 and TRBJ2-3, with D perhaps TRBD2 (6 bases). CDR3 length: 17 amino acids. The germline gives CDR1 LGHNA, CDR2 YSLEER. V lost 0 bases and J lost 1, with 14 bases in between. CDR3 in DNA: TGCGCCAGCAGCCAAGAGAGCGGGTCTAGCGGCACAGATACGCAGTATTTT. It is translated as CASSQESGSSGTDTQYF.

The CDR3 loop reads CASRLLEIQETQYF. In DNA form, the CDR3 reads TGTGCCAGCAGGCTACTAGAGATCCAAGAGACCCAGTACTTC. The V call is TRBV6-5, the J call TRBJ2-5, with D perhaps matching TRBD2 (5 bases). Deletions cut 6 bases from V and 1 base from J, with 12 bases between. Per the germline V gene, CDR1 is MNHEY and CDR2 is SVGAGI. This CDR3 has 14 residues.

The chain links TRBV10-1 to TRBJ1-5; possible D gene TRBD1, 6 bases. There are 17 residues in the CDR3. Trimming stripped 6 bases from V and 3 bases from J, with 21 bases between. From germline, CDR1 is WNHNN and CDR2 SYGVQD (reference sequence). This CDR3 is CASRADRRIVANQPQHF. For the CDR3, the DNA is TGCGCCAGCAGGGCCGACAGGAGAATAGTAGCCAATCAGCCCCAGCATTTT.

This chain uses TRBV5-1 with TRBJ2-7; maybe TRBD1 (5 bases). The CDR3 is made up of 14 amino acids. Per the germline V gene, CDR1 is SGHRS and CDR2 is YFSETQ. Trimming shortened V by 4 bases and J by 0 bases, and 11 bases separated the two germline ends. CDR3: CASSPDSNSYEQYF. The CDR3 coding sequence is TGCGCCAGCAGCCCTGACAGCAACTCCTACGAGCAGTACTTC.

This clone turned up a few times. The chain is built from TRBV28 and TRBJ1-5; TRBD1 agrees at 10 bases. In germline, CDR1 is MDHEN, CDR2 SYDVKM. Trimming removed 6 bases from V and 3 bases from J; junction bases left unmatched: 8. The CDR3 is 16 amino acids. CDR3 residues: CASSRQGASFNQPQHF. The CDR3 nucleotides are TGTGCCAGCAGCCGACAGGGGGCTTCCTTCAATCAGCCCCAGCATTTT.

The chain links TRBV6-5 to TRBJ2-1, with 14 bases aligning to TRBD2. Germline loops: CDR1 MNHEY, CDR2 SVGAGI. This CDR3 contains 15 residues. The J segment lost 5 bases and the V segment lost 7 bases, leaving 4 bases of the junction unmatched. The CDR3 spells CASIWGLAGDNEQFF. For the CDR3, the DNA is TGTGCCAGCATTTGGGGACTAGCGGGAGACAATGAGCAGTTCTTC.

The chain couples TRBV5-1 to TRBJ2-3; TRBD1 agrees at 9 bases. J lost 5 bases, V lost 3 bases, and 1 base had no gene match. The CDR3 has 13 amino acids. The germline V gene encodes CDR1 SGHRS and CDR2 YFSETQ. CDR3 in DNA: TGCGCCAGCAGCTCGGACAGGGGAGATACGCAGTATTTT. Its translation: CASSSDRGDTQYF.

This clone was observed a few times. The CDR3 DNA sequence: TGTGCCAGCAGCCAAGCAGGGTCCGGCTACACCTTC. Translation gives CASSQAGSGYTF. The chain is built from TRBV3-1 (or the pseudogene TRBV3-2) and TRBJ1-2, with D perhaps TRBD1 (5 bases). The germline V gene encodes CDR1 LGHDT and CDR2 YNNKEL (reference sequence). There are 12 residues in the CDR3. V was shortened by 1 base and J by 8 bases, with 8 bases between the two germline ends.

This clone was picked up a small number of times. This rearrangement joins TRBV11-3 to TRBJ2-1, with 16 positions matching TRBD2. The germline CDR1 and CDR2 sequences are SGHNT and YENEEA. This CDR3 is 15 amino acids long. V shed 5 bases, J shed 11 bases, and the junction held 6 bases outside the gene matches. In nucleotides, the CDR3 is TGTGCCAGCAGCCCGGGACTAGCGGGAGGGTCTAAGCAGTTCTTC. The encoded protein is CASSPGLAGGSKQFF.

The chain joins TRBV19 to TRBJ1-1, with a possible D match to TRBD1 (5 bases). CDR3 size: 12 residues. Germline V lookup: CDR1 LNHDA, CDR2 SQIVND (reference sequence). The V gene lost 5 bases and the J gene lost 4 bases, with 8 bases spanning the gap. CDR3: CASSYRSTEAFF. CDR3 in DNA: TGTGCCAGTAGTTACAGGAGCACTGAAGCTTTCTTT. The full variable domain, completed using reference TRBV19 and TRBJ1-1, is DGGITQSPKYLFRKEGQNVTLSCEQNLNHDAMYWYRQDPGQGLRLIYYSQIVNDFQKGDIAEGYSVSREKKESFPLTVTSAQKNPTAFYLCASSYRSTEAFFGQGTRLTVV.

The rearrangement joins TRBV2 to TRBJ1-2; D remains ambiguous. The CDR3 length is 13 residues. CDR1 and CDR2 from the germline V gene are SNHLY and FYNNEI. V lost 5 bases to trimming and J lost 4 bases, with 11 bases between them. The CDR3 loop reads CASSRYEGYGYTF. As DNA, the CDR3 is TGTGCCAGCAGTAGATACGAGGGCTATGGCTACACCTTC.

The chain joins TRBV11-1 to TRBJ2-3; unclear D gene. V lost 1 base and J lost 0, with 11 bases in between. The CDR3 consists of 16 residues. Per the germline V gene, CDR1 is SGHAT and CDR2 is FQDESV (reference sequence). This CDR3 is CASSLDSLDSTDTQYF. The CDR3 DNA is TGTGCCAGCAGCTTAGATTCACTCGATAGCACAGATACGCAGTATTTT. Supplemented by reference TRBV11-1 and TRBJ2-3, the full variable domain reads EAEVAQSPRYKITEKSQAVAFWCDPISGHATLYWYRQILGQGPELLVQFQDESVVDDSQLPKDRFSAERLKGVDSTLKIQPAELGDSAMYLCASSLDSLDSTDTQYFGPGTRLTVL.

The rearrangement uses TRBV7-9 and TRBJ2-6; D call uncertain. V shed 3 bases and J shed 0 bases, with 6 bases lying between them. The CDR3 loop spans 15 amino acids. Germline CDR1 and CDR2: SEHNR and FQNEAQ (reference sequence). DNA of the CDR3: TGTGCCAGCAGCTTCCAGGTCTCTGGGGCCAACGTCCTGACTTTC. Translating gives CASSFQVSGANVLTF. Using reference TRBV7-9 and TRBJ2-6 for the parts outside the CDR3, the full variable domain is DTGVSQNPRHKITKRGQNVTFRCDPISEHNRLYWYRQTLGQGPEFLTYFQNEAQLEKSRLLSDRFSAERPKGSFSTLEIQRTEQGDSAMYLCASSFQVSGANVLTFGAGSRLTVL.

V is TRBV5-1 and J is TRBJ1-1, with a weak D call TRBD1 (6 bases). The V end lost 5 bases, the J end lost 5 bases, and 10 bases lay between the germline ends. The length of the CDR3 is 12 residues. Germline V gives CDR1 SGHRS, CDR2 YFSETQ. Here the CDR3 DNA reads TGCGCCAGCAGTTCAGGGGAAACTGAAGCTTTCTTT. This translates into CASSSGETEAFF.

The chain carries TRBV2 and TRBJ1-2; 8 nucleotides agree with TRBD1. This CDR3 region has 14 residues. Germline-derived CDR1 and CDR2 are SNHLY and FYNNEI. V was clipped by 6 bases and J by 4 bases; unmatched bases: 7. The CDR3 DNA reads TGTGCCAGCAGCCAAGATACAGGGGGCTATGGCTACACCTTC. Encoded protein: CASSQDTGGYGYTF.

The chain joins TRBV19 to TRBJ2-2, with no clear D. This CDR3 region has 11 residues. V shed 3 bases and J shed 6 bases, with 2 bases lying between them. Germline CDR1 is LNHDA and CDR2 is SQIVND (reference sequence). The CDR3 DNA sequence: TGTGCCAGTAGTATCTCCGGGGAGCTGTTTTTT. Its translation: CASSISGELFF.

This clone was seen more than once but under ten times. The chain links TRBV5-1 to TRBJ2-3; tentative D call: TRBD2 (5 bases). Germline CDR1 reads SGHRS; CDR2 reads YFSETQ. The CDR3 extends over 14 amino acids. The V end lost 0 bases, the J end lost 4 bases, and 9 bases lay between the germline ends. The CDR3 sequence is CASSLDTRPDTQYF. CDR3 coding DNA: TGCGCCAGCAGCTTGGATACTAGACCAGATACGCAGTATTTT.

A few counts support this clone. The rearrangement uses TRBV7-3 and TRBJ2-6; D is undetermined. Looked up from germline, CDR1 is SGHTA and CDR2 is FQGTGA. CDR3 length equals 17 residues. Trimming shortened V by 0 bases and J by 0 bases, and 9 bases separated the two germline ends. The CDR3 region has the DNA TGTGCCAGCAGCTTAACAGGAACAGCCTCTGGGGCCAACGTCCTGACTTTC. Its protein product is CASSLTGTASGANVLTF.

The V call is TRBV27, the J call TRBJ1-5, with unresolved D. V lost 4 bases and J 4 bases, leaving 8 bases between the germline ends. The CDR3 covers 13 residues. Per the germline V gene, CDR1 is MNHEY and CDR2 is SMNVEV (reference sequence). The CDR3 spells CASSSRGNQPQHF. CDR3 nucleotide sequence: TGTGCCAGCAGTTCCCGAGGAAATCAGCCCCAGCATTTT.